This TCR beta chain emerged from a study of T cells in tuberculosis. Study context: This South African cohort compared adolescents with or without latent tuberculosis against adults with active tuberculosis.

The CDR3 length is 14 residues. Germline CDR1 SGHTA, CDR2 FQGNSA. After removal of 4 bases from V and 5 bases from J, the junction contained 7 bases not matched to a gene. The study, taken as a whole, reports: The TCR-beta difference was not significant; alpha differences partly reflected length.

Here immunoSEQ multiplex PCR was the method, and the copy in TCRdb shows in-frame clones only, minus some. The sample records under 25,000 clones, approximately 97% being singletons. This clone was found once. Antigen unknown. On average approximately 100,000 T cells per donor were immunosequenced. The material sequenced was PBMCs. The chain recombines TRBV7-2 with TRBJ2-7, with TRBD2 matching over 8 bases. This receptor was obtained from a donor under 30 with latent tuberculosis or without tuberculosis infection. As DNA, the CDR3 is TGTGCCAGCAGCTCCGGGACTAGTTCCCACGAGCAGTACTTC. Amino acids: CASSSGTSSHEQYF.